These 5 T cell receptor beta chains were sequenced from one sample in a study of CD8 T cells in ankylosing spondylitis. TCRdb fed the 5' RACE reads into MiXCR, producing one record per CDR3 protein. The sample holds around 180,000 distinct CDR3 sequences, about 20% seen once. Sequenced input: blood, either unsorted or a sorted T cell fraction (not recorded which). All receptors derive from a male donor under 30 with ankylosing spondylitis or in good health (not recorded which).

A remark on this clonotype: The junction differs from germline at one of its ends, possibly a read error. The chain carries TRBV20-1 and TRBJ2-2; tentatively, D is TRBD1 (7 bases). CDR3 size: 14 residues. Germline V lookup: CDR1 DFQATT, CDR2 SNEGSKA (reference sequence). The CDR3 nucleotides read TGCAATGCTCGCGAAGGGGGGACAGCCGGGGAGCTGTTTTTT. It codes for CNAREGGTAGELFF.

This clonotype showed up many times. The V call is TRBV15, the J call TRBJ1-2, with 9 bases matching TRBD1. Trimming took 4 bases from V and 2 from J; bases not matched to a gene: 2. Germline CDR1 and CDR2: LNHNV and YYDKDF (reference sequence). The length of the CDR3 is 14 residues. The CDR3 bases are TGTGCCACCAGCACCGACAGGGGGAACTATGGCTACACCTTC. This translates into CATSTDRGNYGYTF.

This clonotype has ten or more counts. This sequence joins TRBV11-3 and TRBJ2-5; TRBD1 matches 8 bases. The CDR3 has 16 residues. Germline CDR1 reads SGHNT; CDR2 reads YENEEA. J lost 2 bases, V lost 5 bases, and 10 bases had no gene match. CDR3 bases: TGTGCCAGCAGCCTCCCCCCCAGGGGGCGACAAGAGACCCAGTACTTC. This translates into CASSLPPRGRQETQYF.

The V gene is TRBV20-1, the J gene TRBJ2-5; TRBD2 is a possible D gene (6 bases). V was clipped by 1 base and J by 2 bases, with 11 bases between them. The length of the CDR3 is 14 residues. The germline V gene encodes CDR1 DFQATT and CDR2 SNEGSKA (reference sequence). CDR3 sequence: CSARVTGAQETQYF. The DNA for the CDR3 is TGCAGTGCTAGAGTCACGGGAGCACAAGAGACCCAGTACTTC.

This clonotype has a count of ten or more. The chain is built from TRBV7-2 and TRBJ2-1, with 9 bases fitting TRBD1. Germline values: CDR1 SGHTA, CDR2 FQGNSA. The CDR3 extends over 15 amino acids. V lost 3 bases to trimming and J lost 4 bases; unmatched junction nucleotides: 4. In DNA form, the CDR3 reads TGTGCCAGCAGCTTCGGGACAGGGCGTTACAATGAGCAGTTCTTC. Its protein product is CASSFGTGRYNEQFF.